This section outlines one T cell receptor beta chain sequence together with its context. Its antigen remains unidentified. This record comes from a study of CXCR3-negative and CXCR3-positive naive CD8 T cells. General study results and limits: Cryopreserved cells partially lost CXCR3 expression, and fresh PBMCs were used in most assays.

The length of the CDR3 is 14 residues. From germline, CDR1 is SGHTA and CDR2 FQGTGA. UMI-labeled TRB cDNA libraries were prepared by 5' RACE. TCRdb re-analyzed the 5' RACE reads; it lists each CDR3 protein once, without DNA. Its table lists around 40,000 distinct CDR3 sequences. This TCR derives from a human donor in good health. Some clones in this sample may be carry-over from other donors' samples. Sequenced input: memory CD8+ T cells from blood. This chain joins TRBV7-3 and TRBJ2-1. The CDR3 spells CASSFGGIHNEQFF.